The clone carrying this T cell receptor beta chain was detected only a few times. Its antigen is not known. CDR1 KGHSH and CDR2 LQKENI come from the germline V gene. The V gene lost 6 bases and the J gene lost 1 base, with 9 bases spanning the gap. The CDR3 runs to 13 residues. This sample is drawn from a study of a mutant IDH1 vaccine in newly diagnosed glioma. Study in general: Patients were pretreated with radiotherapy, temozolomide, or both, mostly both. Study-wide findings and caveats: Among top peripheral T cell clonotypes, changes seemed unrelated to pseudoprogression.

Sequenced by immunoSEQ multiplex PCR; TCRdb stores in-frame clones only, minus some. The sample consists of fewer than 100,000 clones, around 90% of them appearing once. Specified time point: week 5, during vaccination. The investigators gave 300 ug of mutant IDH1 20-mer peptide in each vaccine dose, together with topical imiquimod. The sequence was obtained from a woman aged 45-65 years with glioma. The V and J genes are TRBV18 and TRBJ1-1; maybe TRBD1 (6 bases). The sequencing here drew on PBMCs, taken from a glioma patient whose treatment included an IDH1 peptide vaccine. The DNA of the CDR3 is TGTGCCAGCTCGTTGGGACAGAACACTGAAGCTTTCTTT. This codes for CASSLGQNTEAFF.